In its sample, the clone carrying this T cell receptor (beta chain) ranks as medium-sized (0.01 to 0.1%). This record comes from a study of HIV-infected children after antiretroviral therapy interruption. Germline V gene data show CDR1 as MNHNS and CDR2 as SASEGT. The length of the CDR3 is 13 residues. Trimming removed 2 bases from V and 5 bases from J, with 7 bases in between. Treatment defined: PENTA 11 planned treatment interruption arm or continuous ART arm. RNA-based 3' RACE libraries used unique molecular identifiers. TCRdb called the 3' RACE reads again in MiXCR, with one record for every CDR3 protein. The sample lists roughly 3,700 distinct CDR3 sequences; approximately 4.8% were seen once.

The source was CD45RO+ CD8+ T cells from PBMCs, pooled from several time points, collected from a donor given antiretroviral therapy, either interrupted or continuous. Described subset: memory CD8+ CD45RO+ CD45RA- T cells. The chain carries TRBV6-1 and TRBJ2-1; no clear D. The sequence came from a pool of human donors with HIV. DNA of the CDR3: TGTGCCAGCAGTGAATTTAGTCACAATGAGCAGTTCTTC. It codes for CASSEFSHNEQFF.